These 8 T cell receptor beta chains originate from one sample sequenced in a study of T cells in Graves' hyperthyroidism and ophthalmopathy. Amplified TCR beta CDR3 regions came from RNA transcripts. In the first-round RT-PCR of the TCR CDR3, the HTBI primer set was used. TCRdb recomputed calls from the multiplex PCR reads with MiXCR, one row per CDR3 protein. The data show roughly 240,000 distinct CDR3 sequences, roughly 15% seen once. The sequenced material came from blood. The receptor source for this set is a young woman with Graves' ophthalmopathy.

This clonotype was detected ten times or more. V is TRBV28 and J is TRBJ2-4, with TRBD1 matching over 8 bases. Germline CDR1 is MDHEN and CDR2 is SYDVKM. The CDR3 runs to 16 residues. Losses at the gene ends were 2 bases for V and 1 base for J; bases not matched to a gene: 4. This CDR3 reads CASSLQGAVAKNIQYF. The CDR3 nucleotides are TGTGCCAGCAGTTTACAGGGGGCAGTCGCCAAAAACATTCAGTACTTC.

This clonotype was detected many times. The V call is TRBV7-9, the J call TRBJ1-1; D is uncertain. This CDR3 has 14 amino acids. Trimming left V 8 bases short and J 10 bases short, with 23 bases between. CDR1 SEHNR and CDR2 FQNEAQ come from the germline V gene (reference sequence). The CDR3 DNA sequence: TGTGCCAGCGGGCCACCCCGCGAAGGAAATGGAGCTTTCTTT. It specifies CASGPPREGNGAFF.

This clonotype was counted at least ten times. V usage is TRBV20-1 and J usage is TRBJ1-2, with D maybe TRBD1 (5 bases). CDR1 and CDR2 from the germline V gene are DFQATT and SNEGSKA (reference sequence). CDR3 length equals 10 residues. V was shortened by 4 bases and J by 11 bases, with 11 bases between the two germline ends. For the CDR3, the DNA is TGCAGTGCTAACATCAGGGTTTACACCTTC. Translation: CSANIRVYTF.

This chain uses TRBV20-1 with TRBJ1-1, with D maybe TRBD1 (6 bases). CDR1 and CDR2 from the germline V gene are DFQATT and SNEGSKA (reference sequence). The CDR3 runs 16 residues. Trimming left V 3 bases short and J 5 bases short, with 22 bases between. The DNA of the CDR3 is TGCAGTGCTAGCGATTTTTCGGGCAGGGGAGTTACTGAAGCTTTCTTT. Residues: CSASDFSGRGVTEAFF.

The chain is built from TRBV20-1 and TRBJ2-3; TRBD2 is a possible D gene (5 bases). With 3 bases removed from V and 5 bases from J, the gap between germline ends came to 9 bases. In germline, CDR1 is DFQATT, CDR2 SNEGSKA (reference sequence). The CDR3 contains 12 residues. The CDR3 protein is CSARDGEDTQYF. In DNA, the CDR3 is TGCAGTGCTAGGGACGGGGAAGATACGCAGTATTTT.

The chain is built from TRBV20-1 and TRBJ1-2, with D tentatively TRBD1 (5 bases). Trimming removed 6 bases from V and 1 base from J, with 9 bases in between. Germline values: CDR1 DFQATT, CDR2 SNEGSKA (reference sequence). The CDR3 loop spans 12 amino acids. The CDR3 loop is CSAYGGNYGYTF. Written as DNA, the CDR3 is TGCAGTGCGTATGGGGGTAACTATGGCTACACCTTC.

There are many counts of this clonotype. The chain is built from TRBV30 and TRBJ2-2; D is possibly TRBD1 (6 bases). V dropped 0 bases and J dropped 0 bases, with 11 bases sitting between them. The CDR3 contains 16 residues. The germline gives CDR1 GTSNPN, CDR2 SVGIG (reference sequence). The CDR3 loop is CAWSVLGTSNTGELFF. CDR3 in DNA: TGTGCCTGGAGTGTATTAGGGACATCGAACACCGGGGAGCTGTTTTTT.

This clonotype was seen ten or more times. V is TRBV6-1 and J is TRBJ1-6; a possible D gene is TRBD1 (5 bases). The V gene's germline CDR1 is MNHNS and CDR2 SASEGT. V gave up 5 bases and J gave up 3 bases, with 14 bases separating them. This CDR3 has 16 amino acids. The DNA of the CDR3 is TGTGCCAGCAGTCCTTTGCGACAGAACTATAATTCACCCCTCCACTTT. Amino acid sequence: CASSPLRQNYNSPLHF.